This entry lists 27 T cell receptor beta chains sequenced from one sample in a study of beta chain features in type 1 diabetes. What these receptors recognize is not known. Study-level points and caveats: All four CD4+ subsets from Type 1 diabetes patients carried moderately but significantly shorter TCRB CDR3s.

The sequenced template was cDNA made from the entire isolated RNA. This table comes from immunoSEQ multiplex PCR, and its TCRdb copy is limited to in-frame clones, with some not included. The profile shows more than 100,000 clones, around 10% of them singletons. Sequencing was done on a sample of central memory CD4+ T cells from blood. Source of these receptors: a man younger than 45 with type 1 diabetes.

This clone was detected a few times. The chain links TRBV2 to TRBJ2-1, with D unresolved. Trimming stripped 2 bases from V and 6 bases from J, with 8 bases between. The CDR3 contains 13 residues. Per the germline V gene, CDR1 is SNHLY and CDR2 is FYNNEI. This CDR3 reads CASSESSSNEQFF. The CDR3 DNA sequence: TGTGCCAGCAGTGAATCGAGCTCCAATGAGCAGTTCTTC. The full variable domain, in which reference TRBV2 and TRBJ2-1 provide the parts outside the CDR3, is EPEVTQTPSHQVTQMGQEVILRCVPISNHLYFYWYRQILGQKVEFLVSFYNNEISEKSEIFDDQFSVERPDGSNFTLKIRSTKLEDSAMYFCASSESSSNEQFFGPGTRLTVL.

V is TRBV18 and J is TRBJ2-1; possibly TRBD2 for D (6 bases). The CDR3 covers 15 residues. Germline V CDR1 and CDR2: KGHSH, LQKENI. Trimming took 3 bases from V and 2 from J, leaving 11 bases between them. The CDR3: CASSPRTGAYNEQFF. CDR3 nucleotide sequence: TGTGCCAGCTCACCGAGGACGGGGGCCTACAATGAGCAGTTCTTC.

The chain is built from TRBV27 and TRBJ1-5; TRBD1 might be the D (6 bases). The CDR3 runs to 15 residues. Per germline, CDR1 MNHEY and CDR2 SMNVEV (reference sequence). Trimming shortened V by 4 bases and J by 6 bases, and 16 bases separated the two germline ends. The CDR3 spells CASSSAGARIQPQHF. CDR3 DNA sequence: TGTGCCAGCAGTTCTGCGGGGGCGCGGATTCAGCCCCAGCATTTT.

CDR3 region: CASTVRVQEYF. The DNA for the CDR3 is TGTGCCAGTACTGTGCGGGTCCAAGAGTACTTC. The chain couples TRBV2 to TRBJ2-7; D possibly corresponds to TRBD2 (5 bases). V dropped 9 bases and J dropped 11 bases, with 17 bases sitting between them. CDR3 length equals 11 residues. CDR1 SNHLY and CDR2 FYNNEI come from the germline V gene.

As DNA, the CDR3 is TGTGCCAGCAGCAGCGCACAGGGTCAAGAGACCCAGTACTTC. Its protein product is CASSSAQGQETQYF. This rearrangement joins TRBV7-9 to TRBJ2-5; D possibly corresponds to TRBD1 (6 bases). The germline V and J ends were trimmed by 5 bases and 2 bases, with 12 bases remaining between them. Looked up from germline, CDR1 is SEHNR and CDR2 is FQNEAQ (reference sequence). This CDR3 is built from 14 residues.

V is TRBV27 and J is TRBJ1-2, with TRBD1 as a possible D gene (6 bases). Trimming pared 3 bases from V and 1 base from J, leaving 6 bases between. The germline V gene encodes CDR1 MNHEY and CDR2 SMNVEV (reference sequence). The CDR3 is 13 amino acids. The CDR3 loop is CASSFRGNYGYTF. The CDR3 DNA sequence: TGTGCCAGCAGTTTCAGGGGTAACTATGGCTACACCTTC.

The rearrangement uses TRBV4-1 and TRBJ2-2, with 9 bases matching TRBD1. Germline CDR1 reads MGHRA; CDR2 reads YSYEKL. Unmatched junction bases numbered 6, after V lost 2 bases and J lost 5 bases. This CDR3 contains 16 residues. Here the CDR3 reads CASSQHRGLGTGELFF. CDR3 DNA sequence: TGCGCCAGCAGCCAACACAGGGGGCTTGGAACCGGGGAGCTGTTTTTT.

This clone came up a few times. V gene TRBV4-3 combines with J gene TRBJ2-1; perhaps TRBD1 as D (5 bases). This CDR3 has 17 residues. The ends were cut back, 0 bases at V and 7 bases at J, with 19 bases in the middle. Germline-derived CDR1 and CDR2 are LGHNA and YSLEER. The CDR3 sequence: CASSQDRVSVRGNEQFF. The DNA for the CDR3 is TGCGCCAGCAGCCAAGATCGCGTTAGTGTAAGGGGTAATGAGCAGTTCTTC.

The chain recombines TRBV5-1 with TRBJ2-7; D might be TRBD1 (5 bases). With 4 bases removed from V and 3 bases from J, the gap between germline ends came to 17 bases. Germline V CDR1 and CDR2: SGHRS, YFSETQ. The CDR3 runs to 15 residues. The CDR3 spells CASSHLPRANYEQYF. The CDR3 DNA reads TGCGCCAGCAGCCACCTGCCCAGGGCAAACTACGAGCAGTACTTC.

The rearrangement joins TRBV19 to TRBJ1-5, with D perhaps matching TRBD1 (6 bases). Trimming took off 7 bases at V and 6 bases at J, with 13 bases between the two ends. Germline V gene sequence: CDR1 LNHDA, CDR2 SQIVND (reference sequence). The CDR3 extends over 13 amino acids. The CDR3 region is CASNNDRLQPQHF. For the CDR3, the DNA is TGTGCCAGTAACAACGACAGGCTTCAGCCCCAGCATTTT.

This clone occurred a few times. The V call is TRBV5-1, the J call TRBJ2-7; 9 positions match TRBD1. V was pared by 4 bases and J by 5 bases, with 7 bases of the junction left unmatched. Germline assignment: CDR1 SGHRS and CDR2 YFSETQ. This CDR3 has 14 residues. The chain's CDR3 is CASSTAGQGNEQYF. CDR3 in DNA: TGCGCCAGCAGCACCGCGGGACAGGGTAACGAGCAGTACTTC.

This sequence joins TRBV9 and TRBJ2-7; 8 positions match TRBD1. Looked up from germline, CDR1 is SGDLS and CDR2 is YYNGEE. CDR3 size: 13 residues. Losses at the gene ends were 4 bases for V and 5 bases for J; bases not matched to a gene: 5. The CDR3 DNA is TGTGCCAGCAGCCTTGACAGGGGCAACGAGCAGTACTTC. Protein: CASSLDRGNEQYF.

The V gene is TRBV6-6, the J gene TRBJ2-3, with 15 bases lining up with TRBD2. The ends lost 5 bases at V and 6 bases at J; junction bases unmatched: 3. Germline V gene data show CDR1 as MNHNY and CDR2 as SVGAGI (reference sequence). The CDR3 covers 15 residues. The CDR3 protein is CASSGTSGGPDTQYF. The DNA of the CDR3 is TGTGCCAGCAGTGGGACTAGCGGGGGGCCGGATACGCAGTATTTT.

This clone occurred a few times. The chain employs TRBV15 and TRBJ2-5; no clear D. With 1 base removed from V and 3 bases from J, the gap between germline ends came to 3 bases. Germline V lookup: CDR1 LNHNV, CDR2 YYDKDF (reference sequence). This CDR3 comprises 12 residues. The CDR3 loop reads CATSRVEETQYF. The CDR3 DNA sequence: TGTGCCACCAGCAGAGTCGAAGAGACCCAGTACTTC.

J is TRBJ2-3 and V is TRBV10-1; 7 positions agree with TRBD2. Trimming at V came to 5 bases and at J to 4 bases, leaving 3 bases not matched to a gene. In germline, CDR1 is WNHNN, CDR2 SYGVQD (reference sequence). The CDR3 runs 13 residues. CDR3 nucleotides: TGCGCCAGCAGTTTCGCGGGGGCAGATACGCAGTATTTT. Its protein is CASSFAGADTQYF.

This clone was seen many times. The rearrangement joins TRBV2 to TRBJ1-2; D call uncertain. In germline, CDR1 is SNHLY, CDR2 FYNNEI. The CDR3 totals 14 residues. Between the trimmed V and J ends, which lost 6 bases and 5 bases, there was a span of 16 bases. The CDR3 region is CASRFSGLTYGYTF. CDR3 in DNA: TGTGCCAGCAGGTTCTCGGGATTAACTTATGGCTACACCTTC.

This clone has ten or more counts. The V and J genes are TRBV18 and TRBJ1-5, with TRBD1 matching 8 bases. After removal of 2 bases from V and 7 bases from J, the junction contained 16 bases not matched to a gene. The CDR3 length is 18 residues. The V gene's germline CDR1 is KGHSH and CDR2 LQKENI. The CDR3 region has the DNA TGTGCCAGCTCACCAAGTTATCGGTCAGGGGGCTCGGTCCAGCCCCAGCATTTT. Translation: CASSPSYRSGGSVQPQHF. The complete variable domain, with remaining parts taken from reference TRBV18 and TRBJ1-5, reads NAGVMQNPRHLVRRRGQEARLRCSPMKGHSHVYWYRQLPEEGLKFMVYLQKENIIDESGMPKERFSAEFPKEGPSILRIQQVVRGDSAAYFCASSPSYRSGGSVQPQHFGDGTRLSIL.

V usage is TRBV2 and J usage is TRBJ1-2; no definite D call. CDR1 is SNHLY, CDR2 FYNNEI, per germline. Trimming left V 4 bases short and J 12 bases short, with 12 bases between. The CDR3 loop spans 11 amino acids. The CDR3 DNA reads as TGTGCCAGCAGTGTTGCCGGGGAACACACCTTC. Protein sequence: CASSVAGEHTF.

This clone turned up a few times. The CDR3 sequence is CASSITRYQETQYF. DNA of the CDR3: TGTGCCAGTAGTATTACCAGGTACCAAGAGACCCAGTACTTC. The chain employs TRBV19 and TRBJ2-5; no clear D. Germline CDR1 LNHDA, CDR2 SQIVND (reference sequence). V was trimmed by 3 bases and J by 0 bases, leaving 8 bases between them. CDR3 length: 14 amino acids.

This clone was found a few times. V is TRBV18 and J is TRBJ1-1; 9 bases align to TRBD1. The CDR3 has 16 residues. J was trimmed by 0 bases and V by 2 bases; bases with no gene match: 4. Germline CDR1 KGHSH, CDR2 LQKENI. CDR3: CASSPGDRALNTEAFF. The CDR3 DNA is TGTGCCAGCTCACCAGGGGACAGGGCGTTGAACACTGAAGCTTTCTTT. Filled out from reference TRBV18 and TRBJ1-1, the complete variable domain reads NAGVMQNPRHLVRRRGQEARLRCSPMKGHSHVYWYRQLPEEGLKFMVYLQKENIIDESGMPKERFSAEFPKEGPSILRIQQVVRGDSAAYFCASSPGDRALNTEAFFGQGTRLTVV.

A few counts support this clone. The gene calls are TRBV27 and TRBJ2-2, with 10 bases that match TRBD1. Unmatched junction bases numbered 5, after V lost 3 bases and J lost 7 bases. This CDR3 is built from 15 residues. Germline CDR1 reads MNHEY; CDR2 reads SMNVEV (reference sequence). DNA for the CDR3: TGTGCCAGCAGTTTGGAGGGACAGGGGATCGGGGAGCTGTTTTTT. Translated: CASSLEGQGIGELFF.

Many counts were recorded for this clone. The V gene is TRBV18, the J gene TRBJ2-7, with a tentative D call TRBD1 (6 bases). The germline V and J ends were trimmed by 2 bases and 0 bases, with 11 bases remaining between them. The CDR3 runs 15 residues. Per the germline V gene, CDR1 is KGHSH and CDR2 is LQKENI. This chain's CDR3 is CASSPTGQTSYEQYF. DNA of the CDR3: TGTGCCAGCTCACCAACAGGACAGACCTCCTACGAGCAGTACTTC.

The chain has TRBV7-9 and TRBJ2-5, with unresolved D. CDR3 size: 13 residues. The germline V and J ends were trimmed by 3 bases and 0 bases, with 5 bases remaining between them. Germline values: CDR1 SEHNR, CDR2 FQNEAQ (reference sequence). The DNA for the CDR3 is TGTGCCAGCAGCTTCAACTACCAAGAGACCCAGTACTTC. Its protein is CASSFNYQETQYF.

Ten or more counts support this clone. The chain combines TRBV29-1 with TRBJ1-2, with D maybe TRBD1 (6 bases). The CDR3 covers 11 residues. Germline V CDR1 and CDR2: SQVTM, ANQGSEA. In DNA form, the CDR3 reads TGCGGTCTGGGGGCAGACTATGGCTACACCTTC. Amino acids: CGLGADYGYTF.

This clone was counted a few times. Written as DNA, the CDR3 is TGTGCCAGCAGGGGGTGGGGACAGGGGTTGGTCGAGCAGTACTTC. Translating it yields CASRGWGQGLVEQYF. The rearrangement uses TRBV6-1 and TRBJ2-7, with 10 bases lining up with TRBD1. The CDR3 sequence is 15 residues long. Germline CDR1 reads MNHNS; CDR2 reads SASEGT. J was trimmed by 6 bases and V by 6 bases; bases with no gene match: 11.

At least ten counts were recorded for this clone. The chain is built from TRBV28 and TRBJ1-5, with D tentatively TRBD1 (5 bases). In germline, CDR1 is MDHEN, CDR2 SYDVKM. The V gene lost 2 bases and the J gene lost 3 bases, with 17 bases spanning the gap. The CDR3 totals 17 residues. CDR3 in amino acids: CASSLDPAGLVNQPQHF. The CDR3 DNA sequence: TGTGCCAGCAGTTTAGACCCAGCGGGGCTCGTCAATCAGCCCCAGCATTTT.

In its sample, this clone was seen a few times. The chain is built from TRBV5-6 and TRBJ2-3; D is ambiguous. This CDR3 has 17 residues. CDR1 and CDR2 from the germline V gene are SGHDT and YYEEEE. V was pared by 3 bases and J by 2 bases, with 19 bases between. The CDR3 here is CASSSRGWPYITDTQYF. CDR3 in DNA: TGTGCCAGCAGCTCCCGCGGATGGCCCTACATCACAGATACGCAGTATTTT.